Listed below are T cell receptor beta chains from one sample, sequenced in a study of glioma-infiltrating T cells. Via MiXCR, TCRdb re-called the multiplex PCR reads, giving one row per CDR3 protein. The profile covers 95,000 to 110,000 distinct CDR3 sequences, with around 28% appearing a single time and less than 55% taken by the ten largest. The sample taken for sequencing was glioma tissue, nonneoplastic brain tissue, or PBMCs (not recorded which). The receptors were sampled from a human donor with low-grade glioma or glioblastoma, undergoing nonglioma brain surgery, or in good health (not recorded which). Each CDR3 is given with its conserved first and last residue. Each record gives: D gene, J gene, V gene, clone size, CDR3 DNA, CDR3 protein. The D gene is left open where the match is weak. Clone size is stated in some rows and not others, as once, few, many or a class when expanded.

d_gene: .; j_gene: TRBJ1-1; v_gene: TRBV7-9; abundance: few; CDR3nt: TGTGCCAGCAGCTTAACCCCAGGGGCGTCTGAAGCTTTCTTT; CDR3aa: CASSLTPGASEAFF
d_gene: TRBD1; j_gene: TRBJ1-2; v_gene: TRBV5-1; abundance: few; CDR3nt: TGCGCCAGCAGCTCTCGACCGGGACAGGGTTATGGCTACACCTTC; CDR3aa: CASSSRPGQGYGYTF
d_gene: TRBD2; j_gene: TRBJ2-1; v_gene: TRBV20-1; abundance: .; CDR3nt: TGCAGTGCTAGATGGCCTAGCGGGGGGGAGCAGTTCTTC; CDR3aa: CSARWPSGGEQFF
d_gene: .; j_gene: TRBJ1-1; v_gene: TRBV7-9; abundance: many; CDR3nt: TGTGCCAGCAGCCCTGGGGGGGGCTCTGGGAACACTGAAGCTTTCTTT; CDR3aa: CASSPGGGSGNTEAFF
d_gene: TRBD2; j_gene: TRBJ2-6; v_gene: TRBV4-2; abundance: few; CDR3nt: TGTGCCAGCAGCCAAGATCTAGCGGGGTCGTCTGGGGCCAACGTCCTGACTTTC; CDR3aa: CASSQDLAGSSGANVLTF
d_gene: TRBD2; j_gene: TRBJ2-3; v_gene: TRBV6-2/TRBV6-3; abundance: few; CDR3nt: TGTGCCAGCAACGGGAGGGGGGCGACCACAGATACGCAGTATTTT; CDR3aa: CASNGRGATTDTQYF
d_gene: TRBD1; j_gene: TRBJ1-4; v_gene: TRBV20-1; abundance: many; CDR3nt: TGCAGTGCTAGAGATCCAGGCGGGACAGGAAATGAAAAACTGTTTTTT; CDR3aa: CSARDPGGTGNEKLFF
d_gene: TRBD1; j_gene: TRBJ1-1; v_gene: TRBV6-1; abundance: .; CDR3nt: TGTGCCAGCAGCGAAAGGGGGCGGGACACTGAAGCTTTCTTT; CDR3aa: CASSERGRDTEAFF
d_gene: .; j_gene: TRBJ1-5; v_gene: TRBV19; abundance: .; CDR3nt: TGTGCCAGTATCCCACCGGGACCCCTGAATCAGCCCCAGCATTTT; CDR3aa: CASIPPGPLNQPQHF
d_gene: TRBD2; j_gene: TRBJ2-2; v_gene: TRBV7-2; abundance: few; CDR3nt: TGTGCCAGCAGCCATCTCACGGGGGGATTCACCGGGGAGCTGTTTTTT; CDR3aa: CASSHLTGGFTGELFF
d_gene: TRBD2; j_gene: TRBJ2-5; v_gene: TRBV7-2; abundance: many; CDR3nt: TGTGCCAGCAGCCCCGGGACTAGCGGGGTACTGGTAGAGACCCAGTACTTC; CDR3aa: CASSPGTSGVLVETQYF
d_gene: .; j_gene: TRBJ2-1; v_gene: TRBV7-9; abundance: many; CDR3nt: TGTGCCAGCACCCCTCCGGGACTCAATGAGCAGTTCTTC; CDR3aa: CASTPPGLNEQFF